Described below is a single T cell receptor (beta chain) sequence and its context. Each of the TCR libraries took approximately 3,200 ng of total RNA. Nested PCRs (16 and 9 cycles, two total) were applied to TCRalpha and TCRbeta cDNA. Each CDR3 protein gets one entry in TCRdb, which reprocessed the 5' RACE reads and gives no DNA. The sample shows more than 300,000 distinct CDR3 sequences, and 2.5% to 3% sits with its ten largest clones. The sample is drawn from a study of monozygotic twins with inflammatory bowel disease. The sample was blood. The TCR comes from a human donor with ulcerative colitis or Crohn's disease, or a healthy co-twin of an affected twin (not recorded which).

CDR3 residues: CASSPRTGMAGELFF. The chain joins TRBV3-1 to TRBJ2-2; the D gene TCRdb calls, TRBD1, cannot be checked with no DNA. In germline, CDR1 is LGHDT, CDR2 YNNKEL (reference sequence). The CDR3 runs to 15 residues.